These T cell receptor beta chains were read from a single sample in a study of cytomegalovirus exposure and HLA in healthy donors. Some clones are missing from TCRdb's copy, which holds only in-frame ones; the method was immunoSEQ multiplex PCR. Of 80,000 to 100,000 clones listed, 87% are singletons. The sample comprised PBMCs. The receptors come from a man aged 18-30 years in good health and CMV-seropositive. Each CDR3 is given with its conserved first and last residue. A D gene is named only where the DNA matches it firmly. Not all rows give a size; the values are once, few, many and, for expanded clones, a class.

v_gene: TRBV9; j_gene: TRBJ2-2; abundance: .; d_gene: TRBD2; CDR3aa: CASSVGGGTRELFF; CDR3nt: TGTGCCAGCAGCGTGGGCGGGGGAACCAGGGAGCTGTTTTTT
v_gene: TRBV11-3; j_gene: TRBJ2-2; abundance: .; d_gene: .; CDR3aa: CASSYYPYGTGELFF; CDR3nt: TGTGCCAGCAGCTACTACCCCTACGGTACCGGGGAGCTGTTTTTT
v_gene: TRBV6-5; j_gene: TRBJ1-3; abundance: .; d_gene: .; CDR3aa: CATKTSGNTIYF; CDR3nt: TGTGCCACCAAAACTAGTGGAAACACCATATATTTT
v_gene: TRBV6-1; j_gene: TRBJ2-7; abundance: .; d_gene: TRBD1; CDR3aa: CASSEFGQASYEQYF; CDR3nt: TGTGCCAGCAGTGAATTCGGACAGGCCTCCTACGAGCAGTACTTC
v_gene: TRBV7-2; j_gene: TRBJ2-7; abundance: .; d_gene: .; CDR3aa: CASSLASSGQYF; CDR3nt: TGTGCCAGCAGCTTAGCCAGCAGCGGGCAGTACTTC
v_gene: TRBV7-2; j_gene: TRBJ2-7; abundance: .; d_gene: TRBD1; CDR3aa: CASSLTGTGGEQYF; CDR3nt: TGTGCCAGCAGCTTAACCGGGACAGGGGGCGAGCAGTACTTC
v_gene: TRBV25-1; j_gene: TRBJ1-2; abundance: .; d_gene: TRBD1; CDR3aa: CASSDWTGRHYGYTF; CDR3nt: TGTGCCAGCAGTGACTGGACAGGGCGGCACTATGGCTACACCTTC
v_gene: TRBV7-9; j_gene: TRBJ2-6; abundance: .; d_gene: .; CDR3aa: CATPHFGGQPSGANVLTF; CDR3nt: TGTGCCACCCCACACTTTGGCGGACAGCCCTCTGGGGCCAACGTCCTGACTTTC
v_gene: TRBV7-3; j_gene: TRBJ2-2; abundance: .; d_gene: TRBD1; CDR3aa: CASSLGQGDTGELFF; CDR3nt: TGTGCCAGCAGCTTAGGGCAGGGGGACACCGGGGAGCTGTTTTTT
v_gene: TRBV6-5; j_gene: TRBJ2-5; abundance: .; d_gene: .; CDR3aa: CASSSTVPQETQYF; CDR3nt: TGTGCCAGCAGTTCGACAGTACCCCAAGAGACCCAGTACTTC
v_gene: TRBV5-1; j_gene: TRBJ2-1; abundance: .; d_gene: TRBD1; CDR3aa: CASSLQGASSYNEQFF; CDR3nt: TGCGCCAGCAGCTTGCAGGGGGCCAGCTCCTACAATGAGCAGTTCTTC
v_gene: TRBV2; j_gene: TRBJ2-7; abundance: few; d_gene: TRBD1; CDR3aa: CASSHDRGQYF; CDR3nt: TGTGCCAGCAGTCACGACAGGGGGCAGTACTTC
v_gene: TRBV7-6; j_gene: TRBJ2-5; abundance: once; d_gene: TRBD2; CDR3aa: CASSLNRAPRGRPETQYF; CDR3nt: TGTGCCAGCAGCTTAAATCGTGCTCCGCGGGGGAGACCAGAGACCCAGTACTTC
v_gene: TRBV19; j_gene: TRBJ2-2; abundance: once; d_gene: .; CDR3aa: CASRGVGAGGELFF; CDR3nt: TGTGCCAGTAGGGGAGTGGGGGCTGGCGGGGAGCTGTTTTTT
v_gene: TRBV11-2; j_gene: TRBJ2-7; abundance: .; d_gene: TRBD2; CDR3aa: CASSTAGLAEDYEQYF; CDR3nt: TGTGCCAGCAGCACTGCTGGTCTAGCGGAAGATTACGAGCAGTACTTC
v_gene: TRBV6-5; j_gene: TRBJ2-6; abundance: .; d_gene: TRBD2; CDR3aa: CASSKLAAGANVLTF; CDR3nt: TGTGCCAGCAGTAAGCTAGCGGCGGGGGCCAACGTCCTGACTTTC
v_gene: TRBV7-2; j_gene: TRBJ2-3; abundance: .; d_gene: .; CDR3aa: CASSVGGSTDTQYF; CDR3nt: TGTGCCAGCAGCGTTGGGGGGAGCACAGATACGCAGTATTTT
v_gene: TRBV6-5; j_gene: TRBJ2-5; abundance: .; d_gene: .; CDR3aa: CASKVADSLQETQYF; CDR3nt: TGTGCCAGCAAGGTGGCGGACAGCCTCCAAGAGACCCAGTACTTC
v_gene: TRBV5-4; j_gene: TRBJ1-2; abundance: .; d_gene: .; CDR3aa: CASSLLGLTTNYGYTF; CDR3nt: TGTGCCAGCAGCTTGTTGGGGCTTACAACTAACTATGGCTACACCTTC
v_gene: TRBV4-3; j_gene: TRBJ2-1; abundance: .; d_gene: TRBD2; CDR3aa: CASSQRGGANYNEQFF; CDR3nt: TGCGCCAGCAGCCAGCGCGGGGGGGCTAACTACAATGAGCAGTTCTTC
v_gene: TRBV5-6; j_gene: TRBJ2-7; abundance: .; d_gene: .; CDR3aa: CASSPEQGYEQYF; CDR3nt: TGTGCCAGCAGCCCAGAACAGGGCTACGAGCAGTACTTC
v_gene: TRBV28; j_gene: TRBJ2-3; abundance: .; d_gene: .; CDR3aa: CASNPGGVTDTQYF; CDR3nt: TGTGCCAGCAATCCCGGCGGGGTCACAGATACGCAGTATTTT
v_gene: TRBV4-3; j_gene: TRBJ2-7; abundance: .; d_gene: .; CDR3aa: CASSQDRGIAYEQYF; CDR3nt: TGCGCCAGCAGCCAAGACAGGGGTATTGCCTACGAGCAGTACTTC
v_gene: TRBV6-5; j_gene: TRBJ2-1; abundance: .; d_gene: TRBD2; CDR3aa: CASRLTSGIYNEQFF; CDR3nt: TGTGCCAGCAGACTGACTAGCGGGATCTACAATGAGCAGTTCTTC
v_gene: TRBV5-5; j_gene: TRBJ2-5; abundance: once; d_gene: TRBD2; CDR3aa: CASSLIGGIQETQYF; CDR3nt: TGTGCCAGCAGCTTGATCGGGGGGATCCAAGAGACCCAGTACTTC
v_gene: TRBV18; j_gene: TRBJ2-2; abundance: .; d_gene: .; CDR3aa: CASSTDSPGELFF; CDR3nt: TGTGCCAGCTCTACCGACAGCCCTGGAGAGCTGTTTTTT
v_gene: TRBV5-5; j_gene: TRBJ2-1; abundance: .; d_gene: .; CDR3aa: CASSSFDEQFF; CDR3nt: TGTGCCAGCAGCTCCTTTGATGAGCAGTTCTTC
v_gene: TRBV12-5; j_gene: TRBJ2-5; abundance: .; d_gene: .; CDR3aa: CASCTGLMGPETQYF; CDR3nt: TGTGCTAGTTGTACCGGCCTTATGGGGCCGGAGACCCAGTACTTC
v_gene: TRBV6-1; j_gene: TRBJ1-1; abundance: .; d_gene: .; CDR3aa: CASSVQGLKMNTEAFF; CDR3nt: TGTGCCAGCAGTGTTCAGGGCCTAAAGATGAACACTGAAGCTTTCTTT